This note documents a single T cell receptor beta chain sequence. The data were obtained in a study of T cells in tumors after PD-1 blockade. Study summary: Either cemiplimab 350 mg every 2 weeks or pembrolizumab 200 mg every 3 weeks was given.

Input was 616 ng to 6,004 ng of genomic DNA from tumor or blood. Germline values: CDR1 SGHTA, CDR2 FQGTGA. The CDR3 totals 14 residues. V was pared by 3 bases and J by 4 bases, with 1 base of the junction left unmatched. Here immunoSEQ multiplex PCR was the method, and the copy in TCRdb shows in-frame clones only, minus some. The table records 4,500 to 6,500 clones, approximately 70% of them present only once. The V call is TRBV7-3, the J call TRBJ2-2, with 8 bases that match TRBD1. The sequenced sample was tumor tissue, obtained before anti-PD-1 treatment. The clonotype comes from a human donor with basal cell carcinoma. The CDR3 protein is CASSLTGVTGELFF. CDR3 sequence (DNA): TGTGCCAGCAGCTTGACAGGGGTCACCGGGGAGCTGTTTTTT. The full variable domain, rest sourced from reference TRBV7-3 and TRBJ2-2, is GAGVSQTPSNKVTEKGKYVELRCDPISGHTALYWYRQSLGQGPEFLIYFQGTGAADDSGLPNDRFFAVRPEGSVSTLKIQRTERGDSAVYLCASSLTGVTGELFFGEGSRLTVL.